The 23 T cell receptor beta chains below come from one sample, sequenced in a study of human T cells and chemical hapten exposure (dated by TCRdb to 2020 to 2022). Libraries were constructed by RACE. The reads were generated on a NextSeq 500. TCRdb reworked the public reads: Q25 trimming with fastp, MiXCR clone assembly, productive beta chains retained. A single entry per CDR3 protein holds the most common genes and DNA from its merged rows. Counted in this sample were about 380,000 distinct CDR3 sequences; about 6.9% of them appeared once. Around 6.1% of the sample rests with the top ten. The time point label for this specimen denotes: patch test 2, 6 weeks after DPC sensitization. Explained via the paper, the treatment or condition label denotes: therapeutic diphenylcyclopropenone sensitization with weekly scalp DPC. Specimen: whole blood, collected in connection with sensitization to the hapten diphenylcyclopropenone (DPC). The source is a woman younger than 30 with alopecia areata. Some clones in this sample may be carry-over from other donors' samples.

This clonotype was counted many times. The chain employs TRBV12-3 or TRBV12-4 and TRBJ1-2; maybe TRBD1 (5 bases). V lost 2 bases and J lost 5, with 15 bases in between. The CDR3 extends over 15 amino acids. CDR3 coding DNA: TGTGCCAGCAGTTTACTTGCGTCAGGGCTTTATGGCTACACCTTC. Protein: CASSLLASGLYGYTF.

In this sample, this clonotype turned up many times. In DNA, the CDR3 is TGCGCCAGCAGCTTGTCTAGCCAGGGAGGCACTGAAGCTTTCTTT. Its protein is CASSLSSQGGTEAFF. The J gene is TRBJ1-1, the V gene TRBV5-1; weak D call: TRBD1 (5 bases). Between the trimmed V and J ends, which lost 1 base and 4 bases, there was a span of 14 bases. CDR1 and CDR2 (germline): SGHRS, YFSETQ. CDR3 length: 15 amino acids.

This rearrangement joins TRBV27 to TRBJ1-5, with D hard to call. V was clipped by 2 bases and J by 0 bases, with 8 bases between them. Germline V gene data show CDR1 as MNHEY and CDR2 as SMNVEV (reference sequence). This CDR3 is 15 amino acids long. The CDR3 DNA is TGTGCCAGCAGTTTAAGAAGTAATAGCAATCAGCCCCAGCATTTT. It yields the protein CASSLRSNSNQPQHF.

The gene calls are TRBV20-1 and TRBJ2-2; D is tentatively TRBD1 or TRBD2 (5 bases each). V lost 0 bases to trimming and J lost 0 bases, with 8 bases between them. CDR3 size: 15 residues. Germline CDR1 DFQATT, CDR2 SNEGSKA (reference sequence). Written as DNA, the CDR3 is TGCAGTGCTAGAGAAGGGACCACGAACACCGGGGAGCTGTTTTTT. As protein: CSAREGTTNTGELFF.

At least ten counts were recorded for this clonotype. CDR3 amino acids: CASSVATGYNSPLHF. CDR3 bases: TGTGCCAGCAGCGTAGCTACGGGTTATAATTCACCCCTCCACTTT. This rearrangement joins TRBV9 to TRBJ1-6; no clear D. This CDR3 is 15 amino acids long. V was trimmed by 0 bases and J by 4 bases, leaving 8 bases between them. Germline values: CDR1 SGDLS, CDR2 YYNGEE.

Turning to this clonotype: Possible read error: a much larger clone is one base away. The V call is TRBV6-5, the J call TRBJ1-2; 7 bases are a match to TRBD1. The CDR3 loop spans 15 amino acids. The germline CDR1 and CDR2 sequences are MNHEY and SVGAGI. CDR3 bases: TGTGCCAGCAGTTACTCAGGGACAGTGGACTATGGCTGCACCTTC. This codes for CASSYSGTVDYGCTF.

This clonotype was observed many times. This chain connects TRBV29-1 to TRBJ2-2, with 8 bases fitting TRBD2. The J segment lost 4 bases and the V segment lost 3 bases, leaving 10 bases of the junction unmatched. The CDR3 is 16 amino acids. In germline, CDR1 is SQVTM, CDR2 ANQGSEA. The DNA of the CDR3 is TGCAGCGTTGACGCCCCCGGGGGGGGTGGCACCGGGGAGCTGTTTTTT. As protein: CSVDAPGGGGTGELFF.

This clonotype has at least ten counts. The chain has TRBV11-2 and TRBJ2-5; the D is unclear. Germline CDR1 reads SGHAT; CDR2 reads FQNNGV. V lost 5 bases and J 2 bases, leaving 21 bases between the germline ends. The CDR3 extends over 17 amino acids. The CDR3 loop is CASSQPVVAGQQETQYF. DNA for the CDR3: TGTGCCAGCAGCCAACCCGTGGTAGCCGGTCAACAAGAGACCCAGTACTTC.

This clonotype was counted a few times. This chain's CDR3 is CASSKTPGFTYEQYF. Written as DNA, the CDR3 is TGTGCCAGCAGCAAGACCCCGGGATTCACCTACGAGCAGTACTTC. The chain uses TRBV3-1 and TRBJ2-7; D perhaps matches TRBD2 (5 bases). This CDR3 region has 15 residues. Germline V gene lookup returns CDR1 LGHDT and CDR2 YNNKEL (reference sequence). V dropped 5 bases and J dropped 2 bases, with 16 bases sitting between them.

This chain uses TRBV4-1 with TRBJ1-6; 7 bases align to TRBD1. There are 15 residues in the CDR3. CDR1 and CDR2 (germline): MGHRA, YSYEKL. J gave up 14 bases and V 0 bases, and 10 bases lay outside the gene matches. Written as DNA, the CDR3 is TGCGCCAGCAGCCAAGATTGGGACAGACGACGGGCCCTCCACTTT. Translation: CASSQDWDRRRALHF.

This clonotype was counted ten times or more. The chain is built from TRBV7-9 and TRBJ1-1, with no clear D. CDR1 SEHNR and CDR2 FQNEAQ come from the germline V gene (reference sequence). This CDR3 comprises 12 residues. The V gene lost 4 bases and the J gene lost 5 bases, with 8 bases spanning the gap. The CDR3 DNA reads TGTGCCAGCAGCTCTCCGGGGACTGAAGCTTTCTTT. Translating gives CASSSPGTEAFF.

This clonotype has at least ten counts. The chain is built from TRBV5-6 and TRBJ2-1; 13 bases fit TRBD2. With 1 base clipped from V and 9 bases from J, the junction kept 16 bases outside the gene matches. Per germline, CDR1 SGHDT and CDR2 YYEEEE. CDR3 size: 19 residues. CDR3 bases: TGTGCCAGCAGCTTGCCGGGGATTGGGACTAGCGGGGTCGAGCGTGAGCAGTTCTTC. Encoded protein: CASSLPGIGTSGVEREQFF.

This clonotype was counted at least ten times. The chain carries TRBV27 and TRBJ1-1, with 10 bases matching TRBD1. CDR1 and CDR2 from the germline V gene are MNHEY and SMNVEV (reference sequence). The CDR3 is made up of 16 amino acids. After removal of 4 bases from V and 4 bases from J, the junction contained 9 bases not matched to a gene. CDR3 loop: CASSSRDRGGSTEAFF. CDR3 sequence (DNA): TGTGCCAGCAGTTCCCGGGACAGGGGAGGTTCCACTGAAGCTTTCTTT.

Only a few counts were recorded for this clonotype. This rearrangement joins TRBV20-1 to TRBJ2-6; no clear D. V was shortened by 3 bases and J by 1 base, with 10 bases between the two germline ends. The CDR3 consists of 15 residues. CDR1 DFQATT and CDR2 SNEGSKA come from the germline V gene (reference sequence). The CDR3 DNA is TGCAGTGCTAGCACCGATTTATCTGGGGCCAACGTCCTGACTTTC. This translates into CSASTDLSGANVLTF.

This clonotype occurred a few times. This chain uses TRBV10-3 with TRBJ2-3; D unclear. Trimming removed 2 bases at V and 2 bases at J, with 2 bases between. The CDR3 consists of 12 residues. Germline loops: CDR1 ENHRY, CDR2 SYGVKD. CDR3 sequence (DNA): TGTGCCATCAGTGAGACCACAGATACGCAGTATTTT. Protein: CAISETTDTQYF.

The chain links TRBV29-1 to TRBJ1-2, with 10 nucleotides matching TRBD1. V was clipped by 6 bases and J by 7 bases; unmatched bases: 5. The CDR3 is 12 amino acids. Germline loops: CDR1 SQVTM, CDR2 ANQGSEA. In DNA form, the CDR3 reads TGCAGCGTCGAGGACAGGGGGTCTGGCTACACCTTC. This gives the protein CSVEDRGSGYTF.

This clonotype appeared many times. The rearrangement joins TRBV12-3 or TRBV12-4 to TRBJ2-1; 8 positions agree with TRBD1. Germline trimming cut 10 bases from V and 8 bases from J; bases unmatched to any gene: 13. The CDR3 has 14 residues. The CDR3 region is CATSRDRGIDEQFF. Written as DNA, the CDR3 is TGTGCCACCTCCAGAGACAGGGGAATTGATGAGCAGTTCTTC.

There are many counts of this clonotype. The chain joins TRBV5-1 to TRBJ1-1; D uncertain. CDR3 length: 13 amino acids. Trimming shortened V by 6 bases and J by 2 bases, and 11 bases separated the two germline ends. The germline V gene has CDR1 SGHRS and CDR2 YFSETQ. This CDR3 is CASTLEGNTEAFF. DNA of the CDR3: TGCGCCAGCACCCTGGAAGGAAACACTGAAGCTTTCTTT.

This clonotype was detected a few times. This chain uses TRBV5-5 with TRBJ1-4; 7 bases are a match to TRBD1. Germline CDR1 reads SGHKS; CDR2 reads YYEKEE (reference sequence). V was clipped by 0 bases and J by 0 bases; unmatched bases: 5. CDR3 length: 17 amino acids. The CDR3 sequence is CASSLVHRGATNEKLFF. The CDR3 nucleotides read TGTGCCAGCAGCTTGGTGCACAGGGGAGCAACTAATGAAAAACTGTTTTTT.

This chain links TRBV2 with TRBJ1-2; D gene ambiguous. Germline CDR1 SNHLY, CDR2 FYNNEI. V was shortened by 5 bases and J by 7 bases, with 8 bases between the two germline ends. The CDR3 has 11 residues. In DNA form, the CDR3 reads TGTGCCAGCAGTCTTAGGGCTGGCTACACCTTC. Translating gives CASSLRAGYTF. The variable domain in full, completed from reference TRBV2 and TRBJ1-2, reads EPEVTQTPSHQVTQMGQEVILRCVPISNHLYFYWYRQILGQKVEFLVSFYNNEISEKSEIFDDQFSVERPDGSNFTLKIRSTKLEDSAMYFCASSLRAGYTFGSGTRLTVV.

In this sample, this clonotype turned up many times. V gene TRBV29-1 combines with J gene TRBJ1-1, with D tentatively TRBD1 (5 bases). Trimming left V 6 bases short and J 8 bases short, with 16 bases between. The germline CDR1 and CDR2 sequences are SQVTM and ANQGSEA. The CDR3 consists of 12 residues. For the CDR3, the DNA is TGCAGCGTCGCCCCGGGGGTAGGAGAAGCTTTCTTT. Protein: CSVAPGVGEAFF.

This clonotype was recorded at least ten times. This chain uses TRBV29-1 with TRBJ1-2, with D maybe TRBD1 (5 bases). CDR1 SQVTM and CDR2 ANQGSEA come from the germline V gene. The CDR3 runs to 11 residues. V was clipped by 7 bases and J by 6 bases, with 12 bases between them. In DNA, the CDR3 is TGCAGCGCCCGAGACAGTCATGGCTACACCTTC. Its translation is CSARDSHGYTF.

This rearrangement joins TRBV3-1 to TRBJ2-3; D uncertain. In germline, CDR1 is LGHDT, CDR2 YNNKEL (reference sequence). CDR3 length equals 14 residues. The V gene lost 4 bases and the J gene lost 2 bases, with 10 bases spanning the gap. This CDR3 is CASSPEAFTDTQYF. CDR3 in DNA: TGTGCCAGCAGCCCCGAGGCCTTCACAGATACGCAGTATTTT.